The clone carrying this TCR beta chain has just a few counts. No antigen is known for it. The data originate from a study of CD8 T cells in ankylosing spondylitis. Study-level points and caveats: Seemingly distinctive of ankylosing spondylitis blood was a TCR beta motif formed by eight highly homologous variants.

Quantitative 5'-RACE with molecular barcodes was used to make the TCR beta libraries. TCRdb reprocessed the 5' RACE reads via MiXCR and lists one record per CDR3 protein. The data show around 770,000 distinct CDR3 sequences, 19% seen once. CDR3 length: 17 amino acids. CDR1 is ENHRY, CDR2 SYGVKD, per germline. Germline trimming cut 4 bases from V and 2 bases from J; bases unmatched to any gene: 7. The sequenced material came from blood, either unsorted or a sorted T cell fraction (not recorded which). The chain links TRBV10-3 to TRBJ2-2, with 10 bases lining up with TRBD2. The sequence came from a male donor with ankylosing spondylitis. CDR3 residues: CAISGGSGGPNTGELFF. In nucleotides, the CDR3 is TGTGCCATCAGTGGGGGTAGCGGGGGGCCCAACACCGGGGAGCTGTTTTTT.